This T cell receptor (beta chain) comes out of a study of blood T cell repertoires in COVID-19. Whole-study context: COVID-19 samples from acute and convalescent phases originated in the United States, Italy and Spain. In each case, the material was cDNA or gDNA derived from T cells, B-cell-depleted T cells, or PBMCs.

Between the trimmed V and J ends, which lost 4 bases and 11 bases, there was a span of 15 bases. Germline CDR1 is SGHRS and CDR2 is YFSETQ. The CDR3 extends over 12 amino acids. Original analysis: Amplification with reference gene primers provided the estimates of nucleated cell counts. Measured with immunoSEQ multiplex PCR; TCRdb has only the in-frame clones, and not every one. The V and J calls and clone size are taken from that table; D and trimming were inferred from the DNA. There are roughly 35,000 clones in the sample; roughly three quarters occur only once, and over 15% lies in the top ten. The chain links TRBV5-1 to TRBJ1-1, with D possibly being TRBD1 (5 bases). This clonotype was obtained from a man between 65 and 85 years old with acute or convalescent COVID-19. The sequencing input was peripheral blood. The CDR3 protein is CASSGGGRDAFF. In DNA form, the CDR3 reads TGCGCCAGCAGCGGGGGAGGAAGAGACGCTTTCTTT.